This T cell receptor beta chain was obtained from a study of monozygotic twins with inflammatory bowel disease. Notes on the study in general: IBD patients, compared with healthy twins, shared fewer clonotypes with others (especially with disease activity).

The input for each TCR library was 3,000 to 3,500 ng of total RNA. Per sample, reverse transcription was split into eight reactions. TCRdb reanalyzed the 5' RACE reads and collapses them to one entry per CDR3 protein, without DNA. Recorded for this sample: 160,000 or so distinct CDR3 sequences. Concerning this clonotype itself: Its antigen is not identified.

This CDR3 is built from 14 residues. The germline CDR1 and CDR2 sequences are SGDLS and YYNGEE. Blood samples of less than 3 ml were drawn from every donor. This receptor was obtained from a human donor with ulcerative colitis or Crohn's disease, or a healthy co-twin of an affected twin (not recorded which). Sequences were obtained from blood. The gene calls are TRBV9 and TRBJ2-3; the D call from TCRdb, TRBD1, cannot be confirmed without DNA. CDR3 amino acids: CASSIAGVTDTQYF.